What follows are 13 T cell receptor beta chains derived from one specimen sequenced in a study of blood T cells in healthy people across ages. PCR was performed a second time for roughly 7 to 11 cycles using a sample-barcoded 5' primer and a J-beta primer mix. TCRdb re-analysed the 5' RACE reads in MiXCR, keeping a single row per CDR3 protein. Here the sample spans roughly 700,000 distinct CDR3 sequences, roughly 32% being singletons. Specimen: blood. These receptors all come from a woman of 80 years or more in good health.

For this clonotype: Since a much larger clone is just one base distant, this may be a read error. V usage is TRBV20-1 and J usage is TRBJ2-7; D not resolved. Germline CDR1 reads DFQATT; CDR2 reads SNEGSKA (reference sequence). Trimming left V 4 bases short and J 4 bases short, with 20 bases between. The CDR3 has 15 amino acids. The CDR3 reads CSAIPPRPRAYEQYF. Written as DNA, the CDR3 is TGCAGTGCTATCCCCCCTAGACCCCGCGCGTACGAGCAGTACTTC.

On this clonotype: A much larger clone lies one base from this, so it may be a read error. This chain links TRBV7-2 with TRBJ1-5, with D unclear. This CDR3 is 15 amino acids long. Trimming shortened V by 5 bases and J by 0 bases, and 11 bases separated the two germline ends. Per the germline V gene, CDR1 is SGHTA and CDR2 is FQGNSA. CDR3 nucleotide sequence: TGTGCCAGCAGCCTCCTGTGCAGTAGCAATCAGCCCCAGCATTTT. Translated: CASSLLCSSNQPQHF.

CDR3 DNA sequence: TGTGCCAGCAGCCAAGTCGGAGTGGACGACGCAGATACGCAGTATTTT. Amino acids: CASSQVGVDDADTQYF. The chain uses TRBV4-2 and TRBJ2-3; D is unresolved. Between the trimmed V and J ends, which lost 1 base and 4 bases, there was a span of 15 bases. This CDR3 spans 16 amino acids. Germline V lookup: CDR1 LGHNA, CDR2 YNFKEQ.

The chain employs TRBV6-6 and TRBJ1-5; 8 nucleotides match TRBD1. The CDR3 loop spans 15 amino acids. The germline CDR1 and CDR2 sequences are MNHNY and SVGAGI (reference sequence). V gave up 0 bases and J gave up 10 bases; unmatched junction bases: 8. This chain's CDR3 is CASSYSTGVVGPQHF. The DNA of the CDR3 is TGTGCCAGCAGTTACTCGACAGGGGTGGTCGGACCCCAGCATTTT.

In regard to this clonotype: A much bigger clone sits one base away, suggesting this may be a read error. The chain joins TRBV7-9 to TRBJ1-1; no firm D call. The germline gives CDR1 SEHNR, CDR2 FQNEAQ (reference sequence). The CDR3 totals 13 residues. The CDR3 coding sequence is TGTTCCAGCTCTCGCACAGCAGCATTTGAAGCTTTCTTT. Encoded protein: CSSSRTAAFEAFF.

This clonotype was counted ten times or more. This chain links TRBV20-1 with TRBJ1-2, with TRBD1 as a possible D gene (6 bases). The length of the CDR3 is 15 residues. The germline V gene encodes CDR1 DFQATT and CDR2 SNEGSKA (reference sequence). V lost 6 bases and J lost 4, with 21 bases in between. CDR3 DNA sequence: TGCAGTGCCCAGCCACCGACGGGCAGGGGCTATGGCTACACCTTC. This encodes CSAQPPTGRGYGYTF.

In this sample, this clonotype turned up a few times. With a much larger clone just one base away, this may be a read error. V usage is TRBV7-9 and J usage is TRBJ2-5, with 12 bases fitting TRBD1. The CDR3 totals 16 residues. V lost 5 bases and J lost 11; bases outside the gene matches: 15. Germline V gene lookup returns CDR1 SEHNR and CDR2 FQNEAQ (reference sequence). Here the CDR3 reads CASSPRGTGGFYEQYF. CDR3 bases: TGTGCCAGCAGCCCGAGAGGGACAGGGGGCTTCTATGAGCAGTACTTC.

This clonotype has a handful of counts. Since a much larger clone is just one base distant, this may be a read error. The CDR3 DNA reads TGTGCCAGCAGTGGGGGACACCCCGGCCTAAACTATGGCCACACCTTC. Protein: CASSGGHPGLNYGHTF. The J gene is TRBJ1-2, the V gene TRBV2; D might be TRBD1 (6 bases). Germline lookup yields CDR1 SNHLY and CDR2 FYNNEI. This CDR3 contains 16 residues.

The rearrangement uses TRBV7-2 and TRBJ2-5, with 9 bases identical to TRBD2. This CDR3 is 16 amino acids long. J lost 5 bases, V lost 9 bases, and 16 bases had no gene match. The V gene's germline CDR1 is SGHTA and CDR2 FQGNSA. Here the CDR3 reads CARSPLGGGALETQYF. In DNA form, the CDR3 reads TGTGCCAGAAGCCCCTTGGGCGGGGGGGCTCTTGAGACCCAGTACTTC.

This clonotype turned up a few times. J is TRBJ2-2 and V is TRBV7-9, with D tentatively TRBD1 (6 bases). Looked up from germline, CDR1 is SEHNR and CDR2 is FQNEAQ (reference sequence). V lost 10 bases and J 6 bases, leaving 21 bases between the germline ends. CDR3 length equals 15 residues. The CDR3 loop reads CAINAMTGPPGELFF. DNA for the CDR3: TGTGCCATCAACGCGATGACAGGCCCCCCCGGGGAGCTGTTTTTT.

In its sample, this clonotype was seen many times. The chain combines TRBV7-2 with TRBJ2-1; TRBD2 aligns across 7 bases. This CDR3 has 14 amino acids. From germline, CDR1 is SGHTA and CDR2 FQGNSA. V lost 6 bases, J lost 9 bases, and 11 bases stayed unmatched. The CDR3 loop reads CASRRPGLVTEQFF. CDR3 bases: TGTGCCAGCAGACGCCCCGGACTAGTAACTGAGCAGTTCTTC.

This clonotype was recorded a few times. The V call is TRBV20-1, the J call TRBJ1-1, with D tentatively TRBD1 (6 bases). Trimming removed 5 bases at V and 1 base at J, with 17 bases between. The germline V gene encodes CDR1 DFQATT and CDR2 SNEGSKA (reference sequence). This CDR3 contains 15 residues. CDR3 sequence: CSASQGRSPNTEAFF. CDR3 nucleotides: TGCAGTGCTTCCCAGGGGCGGTCCCCGAACACTGAAGCTTTCTTT.

At least ten counts were recorded for this clonotype. This chain joins TRBV18 and TRBJ2-3; D is possibly TRBD1 or TRBD2 (6 bases each). Germline V gene data show CDR1 as KGHSH and CDR2 as LQKENI. The CDR3 runs to 15 residues. The V end was cut by 2 bases, the J end by 2 bases, with 11 bases between. CDR3 sequence (DNA): TGTGCCAGCTCACCAGTGAGGGGGGCCACAGATACGCAGTATTTT. Its protein is CASSPVRGATDTQYF.